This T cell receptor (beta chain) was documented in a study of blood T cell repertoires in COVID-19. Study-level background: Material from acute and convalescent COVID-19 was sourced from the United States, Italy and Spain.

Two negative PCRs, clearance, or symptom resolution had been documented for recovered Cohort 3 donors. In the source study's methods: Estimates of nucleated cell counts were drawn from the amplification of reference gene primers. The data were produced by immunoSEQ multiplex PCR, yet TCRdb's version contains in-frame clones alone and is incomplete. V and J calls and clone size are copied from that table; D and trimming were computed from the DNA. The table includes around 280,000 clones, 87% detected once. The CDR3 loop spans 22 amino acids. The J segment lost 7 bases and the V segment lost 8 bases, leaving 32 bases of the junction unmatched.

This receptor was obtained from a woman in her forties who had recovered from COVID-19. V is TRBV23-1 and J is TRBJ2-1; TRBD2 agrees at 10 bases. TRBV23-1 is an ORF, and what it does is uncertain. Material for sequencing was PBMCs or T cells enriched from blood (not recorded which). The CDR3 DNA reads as TGCGCCAGCCCCACCGGCGCCTCACTGGGGACTAGCGCCCCGGGGGGGGGAAATGAGCAGTTCTTC. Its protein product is CASPTGASLGTSAPGGGNEQFF.